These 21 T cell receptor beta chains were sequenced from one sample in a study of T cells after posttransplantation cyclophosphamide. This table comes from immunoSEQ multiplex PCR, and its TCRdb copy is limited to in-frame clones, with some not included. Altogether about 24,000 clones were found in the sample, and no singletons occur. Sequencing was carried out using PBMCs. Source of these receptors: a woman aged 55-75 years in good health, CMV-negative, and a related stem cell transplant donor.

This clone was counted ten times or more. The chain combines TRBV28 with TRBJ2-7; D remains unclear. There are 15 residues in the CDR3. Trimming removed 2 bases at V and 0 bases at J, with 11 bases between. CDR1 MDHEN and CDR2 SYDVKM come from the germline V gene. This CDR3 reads CASSLGGVSSYEQYF. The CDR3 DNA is TGTGCCAGCAGTTTAGGTGGAGTGAGCTCCTACGAGCAGTACTTC.

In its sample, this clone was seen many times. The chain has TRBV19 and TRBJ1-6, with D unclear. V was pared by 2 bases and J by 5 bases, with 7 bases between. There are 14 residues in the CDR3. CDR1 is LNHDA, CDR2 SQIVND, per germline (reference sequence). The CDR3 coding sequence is TGTGCCAGTAGTATATCGCGAAATAATTCACCCCTCCACTTT. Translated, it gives CASSISRNNSPLHF.

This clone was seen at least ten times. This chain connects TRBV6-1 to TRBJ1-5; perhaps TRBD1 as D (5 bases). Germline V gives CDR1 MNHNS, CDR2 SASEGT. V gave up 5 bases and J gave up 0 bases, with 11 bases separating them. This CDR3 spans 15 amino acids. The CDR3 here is CASSQRDYSNQPQHF. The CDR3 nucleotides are TGTGCCAGCAGTCAGAGGGACTATAGCAATCAGCCCCAGCATTTT.

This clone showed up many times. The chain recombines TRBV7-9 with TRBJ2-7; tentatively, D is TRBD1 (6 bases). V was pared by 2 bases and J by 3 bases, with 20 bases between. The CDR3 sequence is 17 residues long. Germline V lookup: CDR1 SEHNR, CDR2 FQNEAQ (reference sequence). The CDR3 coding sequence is TGTGCCAGCAGCTTAAGGTTAGGCTCGAGGGACATCTACGAGCAGTACGTC. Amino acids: CASSLRLGSRDIYEQYV.

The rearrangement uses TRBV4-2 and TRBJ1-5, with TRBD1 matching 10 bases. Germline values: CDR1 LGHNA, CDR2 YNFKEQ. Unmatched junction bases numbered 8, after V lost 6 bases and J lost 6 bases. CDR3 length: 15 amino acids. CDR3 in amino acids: CASSPDRGLSQPQHF. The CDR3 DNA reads TGTGCCAGCAGTCCCGACAGGGGGCTCTCTCAGCCCCAGCATTTT.

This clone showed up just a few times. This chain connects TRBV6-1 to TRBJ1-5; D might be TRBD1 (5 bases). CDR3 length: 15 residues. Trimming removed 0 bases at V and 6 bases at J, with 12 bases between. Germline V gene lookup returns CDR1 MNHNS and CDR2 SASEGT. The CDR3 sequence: CASSEASGRSQPQHF. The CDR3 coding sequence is TGTGCCAGCAGTGAAGCATCAGGGCGAAGTCAGCCCCAGCATTTT.

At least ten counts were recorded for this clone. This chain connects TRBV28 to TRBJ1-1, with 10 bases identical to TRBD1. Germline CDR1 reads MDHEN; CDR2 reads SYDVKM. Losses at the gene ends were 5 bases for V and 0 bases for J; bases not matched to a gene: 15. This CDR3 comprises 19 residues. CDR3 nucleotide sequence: TGTGCCAGCAGTAGTACAGTCTCGGACAGGGGGACAATGAACACTGAAGCTTTCTTT. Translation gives CASSSTVSDRGTMNTEAFF.

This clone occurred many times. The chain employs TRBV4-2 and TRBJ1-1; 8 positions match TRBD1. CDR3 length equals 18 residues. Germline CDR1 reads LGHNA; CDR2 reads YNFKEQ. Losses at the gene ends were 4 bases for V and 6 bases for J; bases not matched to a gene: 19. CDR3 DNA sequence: TGTGCCAGCAGCCGAGAGAGGACAGGGTGGGTCTCACTGGCTGAAGCTTTCTTT. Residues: CASSRERTGWVSLAEAFF.

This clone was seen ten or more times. The CDR3 DNA sequence: TGCGCCAGCAGCCAAGATCTCAGCGGGGGTGAGCAGTTCTTC. This encodes CASSQDLSGGEQFF. This rearrangement joins TRBV4-3 to TRBJ2-1; the match to TRBD2 covers 8 bases. This CDR3 comprises 14 residues. V was pared by 0 bases and J by 9 bases, with 4 bases of the junction left unmatched. Germline V CDR1 and CDR2: LGHNA, YSLEER.

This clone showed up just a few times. The CDR3 protein is CASSLIPGLGGDTQYF. The CDR3 DNA is TGTGCCAGCAGTTTGATACCGGGACTAGGGGGAGATACGCAGTATTTT. The chain links TRBV28 to TRBJ2-3; 8 nucleotides line up with TRBD2. J gave up 5 bases and V 3 bases, and 10 bases lay outside the gene matches. The CDR3 extends over 16 amino acids. Germline V gives CDR1 MDHEN, CDR2 SYDVKM.

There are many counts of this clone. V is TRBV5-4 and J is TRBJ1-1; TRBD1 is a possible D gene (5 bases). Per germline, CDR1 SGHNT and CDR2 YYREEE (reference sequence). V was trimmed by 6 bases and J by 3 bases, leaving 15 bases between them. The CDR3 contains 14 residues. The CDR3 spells CASTSPGRDTEAFF. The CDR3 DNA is TGTGCCAGCACCTCTCCTGGCAGGGACACTGAAGCTTTCTTT.

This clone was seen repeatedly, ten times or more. CDR3 loop: CASRRSGGDSYEQYF. CDR3 bases: TGTGCCAGCAGGAGAAGTGGCGGGGACTCCTACGAGCAGTACTTC. The chain links TRBV6-1 to TRBJ2-7; TRBD2 might be the D (6 bases). The ends were cut back, 6 bases at V and 0 bases at J, with 15 bases in the middle. The CDR3 length is 15 residues. Germline V gene sequence: CDR1 MNHNS, CDR2 SASEGT.

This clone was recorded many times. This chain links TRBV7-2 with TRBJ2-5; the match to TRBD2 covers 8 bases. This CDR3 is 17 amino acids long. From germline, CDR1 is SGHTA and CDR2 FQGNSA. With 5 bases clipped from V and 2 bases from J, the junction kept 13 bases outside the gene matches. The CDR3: CASSDPNSGKYQETQYF. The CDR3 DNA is TGTGCCAGCAGCGACCCAAATAGCGGGAAGTATCAAGAGACCCAGTACTTC.

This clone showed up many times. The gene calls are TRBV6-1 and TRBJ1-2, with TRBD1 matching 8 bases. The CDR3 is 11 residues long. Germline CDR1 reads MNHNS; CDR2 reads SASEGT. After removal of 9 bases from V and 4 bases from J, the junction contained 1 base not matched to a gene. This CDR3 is CASDRGYGYTF. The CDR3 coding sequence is TGTGCCAGTGACAGGGGCTATGGCTACACCTTC.

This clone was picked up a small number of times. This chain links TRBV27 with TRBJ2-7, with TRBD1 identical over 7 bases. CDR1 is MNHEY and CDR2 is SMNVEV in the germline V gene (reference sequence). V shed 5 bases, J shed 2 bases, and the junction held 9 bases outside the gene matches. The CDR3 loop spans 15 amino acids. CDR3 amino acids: CASSRQGFRAYEQYF. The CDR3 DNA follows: TGTGCCAGCAGTCGACAGGGATTTCGGGCCTACGAGCAGTACTTC.

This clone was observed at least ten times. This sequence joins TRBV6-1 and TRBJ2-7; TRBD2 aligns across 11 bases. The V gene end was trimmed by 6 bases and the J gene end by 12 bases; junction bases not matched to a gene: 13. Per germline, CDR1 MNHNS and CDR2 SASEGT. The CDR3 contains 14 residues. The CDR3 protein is CASRGQTSGKDLYF. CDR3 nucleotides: TGTGCCAGCAGGGGACAGACTAGCGGGAAAGATCTGTACTTC.

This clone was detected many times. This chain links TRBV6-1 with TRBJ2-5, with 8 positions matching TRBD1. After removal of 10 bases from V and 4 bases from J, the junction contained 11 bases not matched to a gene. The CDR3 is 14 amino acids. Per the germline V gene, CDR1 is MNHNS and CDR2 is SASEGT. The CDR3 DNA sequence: TGTGCCATAAGCCAGGGGGCGCTGAGAGAGACCCAGTACTTC. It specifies CAISQGALRETQYF.

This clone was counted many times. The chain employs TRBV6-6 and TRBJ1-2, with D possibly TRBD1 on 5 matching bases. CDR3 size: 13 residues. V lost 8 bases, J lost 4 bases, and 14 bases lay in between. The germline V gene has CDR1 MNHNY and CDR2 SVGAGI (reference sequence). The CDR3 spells CASQSQGAYGYTF. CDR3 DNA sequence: TGTGCCAGCCAAAGTCAGGGTGCCTATGGCTACACCTTC.

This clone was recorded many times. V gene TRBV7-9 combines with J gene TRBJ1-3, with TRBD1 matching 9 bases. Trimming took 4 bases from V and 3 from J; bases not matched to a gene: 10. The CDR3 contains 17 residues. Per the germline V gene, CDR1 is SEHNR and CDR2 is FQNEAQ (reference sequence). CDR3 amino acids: CASSSSLGQGGGNTIYF. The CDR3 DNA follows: TGTGCCAGCAGCTCATCATTGGGACAGGGAGGTGGAAACACCATATATTTT.

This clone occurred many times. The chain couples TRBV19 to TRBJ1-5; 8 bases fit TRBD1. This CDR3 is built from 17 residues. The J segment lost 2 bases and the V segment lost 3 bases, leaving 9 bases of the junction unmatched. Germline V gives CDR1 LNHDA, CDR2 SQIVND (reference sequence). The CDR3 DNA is TGTGCCAGTAGTATCCAAGTGGCGGGACAGGGCAATCAGCCCCAGCATTTT. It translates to CASSIQVAGQGNQPQHF.

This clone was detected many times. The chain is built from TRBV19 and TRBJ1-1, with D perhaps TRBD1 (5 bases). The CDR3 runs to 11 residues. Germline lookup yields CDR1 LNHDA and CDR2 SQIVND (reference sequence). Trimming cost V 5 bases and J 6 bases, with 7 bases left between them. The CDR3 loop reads CASSQGAEAFF. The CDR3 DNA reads TGTGCCAGTAGTCAAGGGGCTGAAGCTTTCTTT.